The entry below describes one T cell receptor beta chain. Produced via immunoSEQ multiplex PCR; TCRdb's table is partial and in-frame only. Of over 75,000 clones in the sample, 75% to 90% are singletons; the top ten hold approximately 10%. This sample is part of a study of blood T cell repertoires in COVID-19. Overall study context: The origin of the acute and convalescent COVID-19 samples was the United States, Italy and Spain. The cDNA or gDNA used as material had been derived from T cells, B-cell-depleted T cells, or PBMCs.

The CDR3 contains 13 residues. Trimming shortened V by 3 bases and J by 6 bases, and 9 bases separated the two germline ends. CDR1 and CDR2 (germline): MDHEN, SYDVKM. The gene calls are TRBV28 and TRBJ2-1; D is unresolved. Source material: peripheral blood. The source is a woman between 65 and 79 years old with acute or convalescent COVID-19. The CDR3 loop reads CASSFGSPNEQFF. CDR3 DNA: TGTGCCAGCAGTTTCGGTAGTCCCAATGAGCAGTTCTTC.